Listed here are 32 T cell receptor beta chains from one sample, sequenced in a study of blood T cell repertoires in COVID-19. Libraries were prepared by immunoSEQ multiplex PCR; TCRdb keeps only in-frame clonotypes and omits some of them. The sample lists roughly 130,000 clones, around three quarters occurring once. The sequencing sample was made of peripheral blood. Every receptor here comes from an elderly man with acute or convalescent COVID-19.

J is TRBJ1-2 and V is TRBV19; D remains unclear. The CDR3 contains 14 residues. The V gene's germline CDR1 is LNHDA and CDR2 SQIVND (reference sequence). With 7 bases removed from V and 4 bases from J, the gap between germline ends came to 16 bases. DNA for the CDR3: TGTGCCAGTACCGATAGCCCCGTTATCTATGGCTACACCTTC. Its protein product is CASTDSPVIYGYTF.

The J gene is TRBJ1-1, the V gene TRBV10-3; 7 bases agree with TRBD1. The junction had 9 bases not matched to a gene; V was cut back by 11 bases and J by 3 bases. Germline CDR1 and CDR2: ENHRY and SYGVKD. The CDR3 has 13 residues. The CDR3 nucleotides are TGTGCCGCAACAGGGGAAGGTGACACTGAAGCTTTCTTT. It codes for CAATGEGDTEAFF.

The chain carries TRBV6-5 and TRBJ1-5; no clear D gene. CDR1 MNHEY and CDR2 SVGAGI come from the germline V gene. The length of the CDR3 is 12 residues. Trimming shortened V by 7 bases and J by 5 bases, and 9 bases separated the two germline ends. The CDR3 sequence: CASTSVHQPQHF. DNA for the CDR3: TGTGCCAGCACCTCGGTACATCAGCCCCAGCATTTT.

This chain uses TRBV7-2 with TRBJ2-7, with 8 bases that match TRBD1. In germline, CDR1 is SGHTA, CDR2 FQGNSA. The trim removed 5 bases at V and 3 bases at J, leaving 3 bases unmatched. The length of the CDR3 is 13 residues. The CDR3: CASSVGQGYEQYF. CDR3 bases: TGTGCCAGCAGCGTAGGACAGGGCTACGAGCAGTACTTC. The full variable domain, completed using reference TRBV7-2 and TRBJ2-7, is GAGVSQSPSNKVTEKGKDVELRCDPISGHTALYWYRQSLGQGLEFLIYFQGNSAPDKSGLPSDRFSAERTGGSVSTLTIQRTQQEDSAVYLCASSVGQGYEQYFGPGTRLTVT.

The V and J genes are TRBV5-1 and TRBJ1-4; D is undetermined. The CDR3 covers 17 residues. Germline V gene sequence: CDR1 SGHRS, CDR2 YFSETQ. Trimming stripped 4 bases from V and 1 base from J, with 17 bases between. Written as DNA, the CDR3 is TGCGCCAGCAGCGTTGACAAGGTCGGGAAAACTAATGAAAAACTGTTTTTT. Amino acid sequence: CASSVDKVGKTNEKLFF.

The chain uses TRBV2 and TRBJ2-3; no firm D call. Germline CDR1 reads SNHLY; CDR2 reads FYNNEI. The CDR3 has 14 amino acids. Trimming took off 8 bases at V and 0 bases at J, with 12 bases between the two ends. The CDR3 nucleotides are TGTGCCAGCGTCTTACAGCCTAGCACAGATACGCAGTATTTT. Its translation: CASVLQPSTDTQYF.

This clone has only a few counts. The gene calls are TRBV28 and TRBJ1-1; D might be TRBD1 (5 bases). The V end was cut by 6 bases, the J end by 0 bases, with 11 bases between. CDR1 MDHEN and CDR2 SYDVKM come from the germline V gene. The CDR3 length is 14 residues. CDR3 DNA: TGTGCCAGCAGCTTTGCGGGGGTGAACACTGAAGCTTTCTTT. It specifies CASSFAGVNTEAFF.

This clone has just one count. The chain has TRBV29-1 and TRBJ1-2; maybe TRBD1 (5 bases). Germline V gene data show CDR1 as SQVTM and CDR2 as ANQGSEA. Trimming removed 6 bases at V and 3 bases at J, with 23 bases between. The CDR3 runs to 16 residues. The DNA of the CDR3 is TGCAGCGTCGACAGCATGACTTACTTACGGGACTATGGCTACACCTTC. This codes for CSVDSMTYLRDYGYTF.

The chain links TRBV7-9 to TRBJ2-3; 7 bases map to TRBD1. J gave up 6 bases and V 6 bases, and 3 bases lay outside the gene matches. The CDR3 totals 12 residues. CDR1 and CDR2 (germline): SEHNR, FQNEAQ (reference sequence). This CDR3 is CASRQGEDTQYF. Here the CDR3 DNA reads TGTGCCAGCAGGCAGGGGGAGGATACGCAGTATTTT.

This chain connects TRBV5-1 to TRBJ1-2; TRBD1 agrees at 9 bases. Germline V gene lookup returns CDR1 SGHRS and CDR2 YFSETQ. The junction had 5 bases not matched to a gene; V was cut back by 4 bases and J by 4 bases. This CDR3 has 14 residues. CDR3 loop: CASSTGQGSYGYTF. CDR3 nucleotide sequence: TGCGCCAGCAGCACCGGACAGGGGAGCTATGGCTACACCTTC.

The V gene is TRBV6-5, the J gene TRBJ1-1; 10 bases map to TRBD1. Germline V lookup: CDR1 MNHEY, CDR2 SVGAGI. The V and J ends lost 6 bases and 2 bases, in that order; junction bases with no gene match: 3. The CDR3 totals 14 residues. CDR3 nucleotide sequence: TGTGCCAGCAGGGAGACAGGGGGCAACACTGAAGCTTTCTTT. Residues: CASRETGGNTEAFF.

The DNA of the CDR3 is TGTGCCAGCAGTTTCCGGGGTACAGATACGCAGTATTTT. Residues: CASSFRGTDTQYF. The V call is TRBV12-3 or TRBV12-4, the J call TRBJ2-3, with D tentatively TRBD2 (5 bases). CDR3 length: 13 amino acids. V lost 3 bases and J lost 3, with 7 bases in between.

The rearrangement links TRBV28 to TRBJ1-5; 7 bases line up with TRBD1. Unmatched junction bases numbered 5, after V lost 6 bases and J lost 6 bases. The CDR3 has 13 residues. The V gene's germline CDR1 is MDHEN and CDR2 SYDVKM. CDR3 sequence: CASSRGGFQPQHF. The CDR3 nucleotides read TGTGCCAGCAGCAGAGGGGGCTTTCAGCCCCAGCATTTT.

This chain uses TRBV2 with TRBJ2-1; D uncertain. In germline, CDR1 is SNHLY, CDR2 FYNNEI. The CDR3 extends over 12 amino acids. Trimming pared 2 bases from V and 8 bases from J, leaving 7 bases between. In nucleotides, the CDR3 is TGTGCCAGCAGTGAACAGGTGGATGAGCAGTTCTTC. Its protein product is CASSEQVDEQFF.

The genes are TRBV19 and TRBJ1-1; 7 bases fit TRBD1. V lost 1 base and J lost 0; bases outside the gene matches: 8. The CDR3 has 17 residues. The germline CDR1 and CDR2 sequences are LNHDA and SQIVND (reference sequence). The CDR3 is CASSIGTGGEMNTEAFF. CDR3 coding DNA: TGTGCCAGTAGTATAGGGACAGGCGGCGAGATGAACACTGAAGCTTTCTTT.

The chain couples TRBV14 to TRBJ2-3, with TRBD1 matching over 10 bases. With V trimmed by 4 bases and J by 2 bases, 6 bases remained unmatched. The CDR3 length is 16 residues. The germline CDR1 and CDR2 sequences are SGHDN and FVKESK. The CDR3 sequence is CASSPPGQGPTDTQYF. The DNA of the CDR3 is TGTGCCAGCAGCCCGCCGGGACAGGGGCCCACAGATACGCAGTATTTT.

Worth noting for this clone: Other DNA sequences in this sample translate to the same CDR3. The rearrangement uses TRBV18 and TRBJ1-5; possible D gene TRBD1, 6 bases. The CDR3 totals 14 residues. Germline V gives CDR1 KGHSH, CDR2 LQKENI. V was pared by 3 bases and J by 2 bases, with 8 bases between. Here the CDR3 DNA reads TGTGCCAGCTCACCCTCAGGGGGCAATCAGCCCCAGCATTTT. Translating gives CASSPSGGNQPQHF.

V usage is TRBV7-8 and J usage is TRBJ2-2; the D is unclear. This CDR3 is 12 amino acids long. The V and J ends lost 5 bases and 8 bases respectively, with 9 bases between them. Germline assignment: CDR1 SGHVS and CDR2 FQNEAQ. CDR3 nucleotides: TGTGCCAGCAGCCAAGTCAGGGGGGAGCTGTTTTTT. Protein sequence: CASSQVRGELFF.

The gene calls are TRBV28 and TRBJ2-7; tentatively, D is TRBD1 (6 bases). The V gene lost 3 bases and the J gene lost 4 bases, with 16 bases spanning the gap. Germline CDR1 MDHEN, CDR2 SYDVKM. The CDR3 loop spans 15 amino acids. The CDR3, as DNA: TGTGCCAGCAGTTTGGCCGTTCAGGGGATTTACGAGCAGTACTTC. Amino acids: CASSLAVQGIYEQYF.

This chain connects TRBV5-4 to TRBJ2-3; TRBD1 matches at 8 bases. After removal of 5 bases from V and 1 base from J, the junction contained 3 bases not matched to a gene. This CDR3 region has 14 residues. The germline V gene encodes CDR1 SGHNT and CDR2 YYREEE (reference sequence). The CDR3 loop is CASSQDRGTDTQYF. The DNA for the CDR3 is TGTGCCAGCAGTCAGGACAGGGGCACAGATACGCAGTATTTT.

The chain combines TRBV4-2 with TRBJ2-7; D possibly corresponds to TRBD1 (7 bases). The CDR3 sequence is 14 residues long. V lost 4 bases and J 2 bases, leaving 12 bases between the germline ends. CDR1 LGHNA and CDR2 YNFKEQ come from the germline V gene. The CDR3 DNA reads TGTGCCAGCAGCCCGGGGGACAGAACCTACGAGCAGTACTTC. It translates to CASSPGDRTYEQYF.

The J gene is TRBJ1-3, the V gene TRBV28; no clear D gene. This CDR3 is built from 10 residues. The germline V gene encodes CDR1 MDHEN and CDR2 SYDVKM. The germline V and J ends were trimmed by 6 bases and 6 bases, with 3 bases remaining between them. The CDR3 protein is CASSQNTIYF. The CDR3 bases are TGTGCCAGCAGCCAAAACACCATATATTTT.

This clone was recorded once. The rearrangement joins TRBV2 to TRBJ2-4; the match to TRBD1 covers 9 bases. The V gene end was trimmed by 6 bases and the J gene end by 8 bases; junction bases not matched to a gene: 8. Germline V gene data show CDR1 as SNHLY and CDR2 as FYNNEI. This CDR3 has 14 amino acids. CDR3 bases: TGTGCCAGCAGCCGGGGACAGGGTCCAGACATTCAGTACTTC. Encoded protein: CASSRGQGPDIQYF.

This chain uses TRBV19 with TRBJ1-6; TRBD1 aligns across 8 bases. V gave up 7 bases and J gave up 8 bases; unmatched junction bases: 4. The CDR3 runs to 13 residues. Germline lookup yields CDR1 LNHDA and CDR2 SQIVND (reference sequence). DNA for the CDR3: TGTGCCAGTAACGGACAGGGTGATTCACCCCTCCACTTT. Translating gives CASNGQGDSPLHF.

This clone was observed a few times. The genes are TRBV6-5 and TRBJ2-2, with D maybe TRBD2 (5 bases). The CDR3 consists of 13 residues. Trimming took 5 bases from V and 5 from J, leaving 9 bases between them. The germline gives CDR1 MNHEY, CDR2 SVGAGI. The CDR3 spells CASSLGLTGELFF. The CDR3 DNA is TGTGCCAGCAGTCTTGGACTGACCGGGGAGCTGTTTTTT.

The DNA of the CDR3 is TGTGCCAGCAGCCGGGGAGGAGTTCCTGAGCAGTTCTTC. Its translation is CASSRGGVPEQFF. This rearrangement joins TRBV5-5 to TRBJ2-1; maybe TRBD2 (6 bases). Germline assignment: CDR1 SGHKS and CDR2 YYEKEE (reference sequence). CDR3 length equals 13 residues. Trimming shortened V by 4 bases and J by 9 bases, and 14 bases separated the two germline ends.

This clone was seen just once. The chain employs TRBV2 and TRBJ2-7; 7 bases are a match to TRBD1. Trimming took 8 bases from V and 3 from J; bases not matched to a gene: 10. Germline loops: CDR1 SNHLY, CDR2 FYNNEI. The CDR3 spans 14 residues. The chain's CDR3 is CASRSGTEHYEQYF. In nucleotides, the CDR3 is TGTGCCAGCCGCTCCGGGACAGAACACTACGAGCAGTACTTC.

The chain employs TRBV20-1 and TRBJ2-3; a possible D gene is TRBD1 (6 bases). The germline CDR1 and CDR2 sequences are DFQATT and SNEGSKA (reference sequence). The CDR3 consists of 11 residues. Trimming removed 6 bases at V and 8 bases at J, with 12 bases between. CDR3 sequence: CSAETGLTQYF. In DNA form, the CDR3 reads TGCAGTGCAGAGACAGGTCTTACGCAGTATTTT.

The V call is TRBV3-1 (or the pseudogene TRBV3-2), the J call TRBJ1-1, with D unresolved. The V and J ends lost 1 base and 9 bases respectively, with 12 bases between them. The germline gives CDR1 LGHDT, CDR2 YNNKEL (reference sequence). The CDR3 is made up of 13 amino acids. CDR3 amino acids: CASSQGAGGKAFF. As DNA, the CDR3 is TGTGCCAGCAGCCAAGGGGCTGGAGGAAAAGCTTTCTTT.

CDR3 loop: CASSLQGPLNTEAFF. Written as DNA, the CDR3 is TGTGCCAGCTCACTACAGGGCCCGCTTAACACTGAAGCTTTCTTT. J is TRBJ1-1 and V is TRBV18; a weak D match, TRBD1 (6 bases). In germline, CDR1 is KGHSH, CDR2 LQKENI. V shed 4 bases and J shed 2 bases, with 14 bases lying between them. The CDR3 is 15 amino acids.

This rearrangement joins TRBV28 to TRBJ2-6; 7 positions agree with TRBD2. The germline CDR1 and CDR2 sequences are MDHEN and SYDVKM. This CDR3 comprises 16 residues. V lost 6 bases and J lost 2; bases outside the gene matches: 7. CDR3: CASREGGAAGANVLTF. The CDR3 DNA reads TGTGCCAGCAGAGAGGGAGGGGCGGCTGGGGCCAACGTCCTGACTTTC.

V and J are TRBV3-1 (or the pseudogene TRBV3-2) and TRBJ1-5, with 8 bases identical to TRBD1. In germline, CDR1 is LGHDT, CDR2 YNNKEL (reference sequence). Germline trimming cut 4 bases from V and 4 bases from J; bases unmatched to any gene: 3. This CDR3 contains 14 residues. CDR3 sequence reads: CASSRGTGNQPQHF. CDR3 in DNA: TGTGCCAGCAGCCGAGGGACAGGAAATCAGCCCCAGCATTTT.